This T cell receptor (beta chain) was sequenced in a study of shared clonotypes between healthy human individuals. All donors were Caucasian adults living in Nashville, Tennessee. A CD45RA+ naive subset and a CD45RA-negative memory subset were split from CD4+ cells. Researchers ran the assay at a deep level. Only in-frame clones appear in the TCRdb table, and some are missing; sequencing was by immunoSEQ multiplex PCR. Here the sample spans some 2,000,000 clones, about 95% being singletons. V was pared by 4 bases and J by 1 base, with 10 bases between. This CDR3 comprises 14 residues. Germline CDR1 and CDR2: MNHEY and SVGAGI.

The receptor was isolated from a man in his late teens or twenties in good health. The rearrangement uses TRBV6-5 and TRBJ1-1; D is unclear. The sequencing input was naive CD4+ T cells sorted from blood. As for subset: CD45RA+ positively selected. CDR3 region: CASSLRAQNTEAFF. The CDR3 DNA sequence: TGTGCCAGCAGTTTGCGGGCCCAGAACACTGAAGCTTTCTTT.